Listed below are T cell receptor beta chains from one sample, sequenced in a study of blood T cell repertoires in COVID-19. Profiling relied on immunoSEQ multiplex PCR, and the TCRdb table lists in-frame clones only, not all of them. The sample carries roughly 190,000 clones, 80% to 95% recorded once. The specimen sequenced was peripheral blood. The origin of the receptors is a man between 50 and 59 years old with acute or convalescent COVID-19. Each CDR3 is given with its conserved first and last residue. A D gene is named only where the DNA matches it firmly. Size tells how often a clone was seen (once, few, many) or the class of an expanded clone, and some rows leave it out.

>NA|TRBJ2-3|NA|TRBV11-2
TGTGCCAGCAGGTCTAGGAGCACAGATACGCAGTATTTT
CASRSRSTDTQYF
>NA|TRBJ1-6|NA|TRBV18
TGTGCCAGCTCACCAACCTCAGGGGCTGATTCACCCCTCCACTTT
CASSPTSGADSPLHF
>NA|TRBJ1-6|few|TRBV27
TGTGCCAGCAGTGCCCTTATAAGGGGGCCCCTCCACTTT
CASSALIRGPLHF
>NA|TRBJ2-6|NA|TRBV7-2
TGTGCCAGCAGCGTAAAGGGGGCTGGGGCCAACGTCCTGACTTTC
CASSVKGAGANVLTF
>NA|TRBJ1-5|NA|TRBV28
TGTGCCAGCAGTTTAATCAGTCAGCCCCAGCATTTT
CASSLISQPQHF
>TRBD2|TRBJ2-5|NA|TRBV5-4
TGTGCCACCGGGGGGGCCGGGTCCCAAGAGACCCAGTACTTC
CATGGAGSQETQYF
>NA|TRBJ1-5|NA|TRBV29-1
TGCAGCGTTGGCAGGGACAATCAGCCCCAGCATTTT
CSVGRDNQPQHF
>NA|TRBJ1-1|few|TRBV7-9
TGTGCCAGCAGTTTCTGGTGGGCTTCGAACACTGAAGCTTTCTTT
CASSFWWASNTEAFF
>TRBD2|TRBJ2-7|once|TRBV4-2
TGTGCCAGCAGACAAAACCCTAGCGGTGACTACGAGCAGTACTTC
CASRQNPSGDYEQYF
>TRBD2|TRBJ2-5|NA|TRBV12-5
TGTGCTAGTGGTTCCGGGACTAGCGGGGCGGAGACCCAGTACTTC
CASGSGTSGAETQYF
>NA|TRBJ2-7|NA|TRBV28
TGTGCCAGCAGCCGGATGGGGCAATTTGCCTACGAGCAGTACTTC
CASSRMGQFAYEQYF
>TRBD1|TRBJ1-5|few|TRBV5-1
TGCGCCAGCAGCTTGGGAGGGACAGAGGATCAGCCCCAGCATTTT
CASSLGGTEDQPQHF
>NA|TRBJ1-1|NA|TRBV7-3
TGTGCCAGCAGCCTAGCACCCCCTTGGGCGAACACTGAAGCTTTCTTT
CASSLAPPWANTEAFF
>TRBD1|TRBJ1-2|NA|TRBV28
TGTGCCAGCAGTGGACAGGGGGCCGGGAACTATGGCTACACCTTC
CASSGQGAGNYGYTF
>TRBD1|TRBJ2-5|NA|TRBV19
TGTGCCAGTAGTATCGGACAGGGGAGAGAGACCCAGTACTTC
CASSIGQGRETQYF
>NA|TRBJ1-5|once|TRBV28
TGTGCCAGCAGTTTGTGGGGAGTTAGCAATCAGCCCCAGCATTTT
CASSLWGVSNQPQHF